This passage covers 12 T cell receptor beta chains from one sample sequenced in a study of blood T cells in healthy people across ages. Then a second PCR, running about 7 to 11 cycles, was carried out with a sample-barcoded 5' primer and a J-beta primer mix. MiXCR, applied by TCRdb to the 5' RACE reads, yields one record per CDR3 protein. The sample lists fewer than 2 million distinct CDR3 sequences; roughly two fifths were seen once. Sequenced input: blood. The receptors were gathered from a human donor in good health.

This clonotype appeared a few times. CDR3 sequence: CASSFQDGYTF. Written as DNA, the CDR3 is TGTGCCAGCAGTTTTCAGGATGGCTACACCTTC. The gene calls are TRBV25-1 and TRBJ1-2; no reliable D call. V was shortened by 5 bases and J by 6 bases, with 7 bases between the two germline ends. Germline V lookup: CDR1 MGHDK, CDR2 SYGVNS. The CDR3 extends over 11 amino acids.

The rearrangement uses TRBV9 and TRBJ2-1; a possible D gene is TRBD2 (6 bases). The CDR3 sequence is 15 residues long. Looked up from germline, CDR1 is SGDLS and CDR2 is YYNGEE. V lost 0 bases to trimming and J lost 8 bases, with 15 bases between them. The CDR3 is CASSVGQRVGDEQFF. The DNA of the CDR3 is TGTGCCAGCAGCGTAGGACAGCGGGTCGGGGATGAGCAGTTCTTC.

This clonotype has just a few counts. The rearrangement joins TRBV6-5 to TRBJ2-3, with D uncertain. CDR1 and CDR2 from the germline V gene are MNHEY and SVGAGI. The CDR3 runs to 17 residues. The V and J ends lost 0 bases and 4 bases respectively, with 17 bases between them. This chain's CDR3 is CASSYSLSARIPDTQYF. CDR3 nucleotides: TGTGCCAGCAGTTACTCCCTCTCGGCCAGAATCCCAGATACGCAGTATTTT.

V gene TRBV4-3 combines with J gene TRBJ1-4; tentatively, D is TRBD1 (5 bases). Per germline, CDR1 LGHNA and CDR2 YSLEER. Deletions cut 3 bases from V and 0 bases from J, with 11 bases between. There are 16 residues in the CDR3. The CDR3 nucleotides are TGCGCCAGCAGCCACGAAGGGACGGCAACTAATGAAAAACTGTTTTTT. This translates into CASSHEGTATNEKLFF.

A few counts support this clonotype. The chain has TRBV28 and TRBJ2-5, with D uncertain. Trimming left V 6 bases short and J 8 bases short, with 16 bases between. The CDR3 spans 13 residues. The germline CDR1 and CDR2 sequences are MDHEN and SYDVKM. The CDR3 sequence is CASSRNFLKTQYF. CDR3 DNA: TGTGCCAGCAGCCGGAACTTTTTGAAAACCCAGTACTTC.

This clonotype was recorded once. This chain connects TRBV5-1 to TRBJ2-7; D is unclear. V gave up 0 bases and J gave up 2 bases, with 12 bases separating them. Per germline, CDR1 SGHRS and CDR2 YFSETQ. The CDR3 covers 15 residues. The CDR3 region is CASSLVSTPTYEQYF. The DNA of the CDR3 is TGCGCCAGCAGCTTGGTGTCTACACCAACCTACGAGCAGTACTTC.

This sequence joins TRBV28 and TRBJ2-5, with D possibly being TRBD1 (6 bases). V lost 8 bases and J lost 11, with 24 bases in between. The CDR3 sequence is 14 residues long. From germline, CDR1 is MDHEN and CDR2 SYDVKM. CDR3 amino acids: CASCRAGVDNEQYF. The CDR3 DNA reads TGTGCCAGCTGTAGGGCAGGGGTTGACAATGAGCAGTACTTC. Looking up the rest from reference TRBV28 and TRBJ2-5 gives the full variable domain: DVKVTQSSRYLVKRTGEKVFLECVQDMDHENMFWYRQDPGLGLRLIYFSYDVKMKEKGDIPEGYSVSREKKERFSLILESASTNQTSMYLCASCRAGVDNEQYFGPGTRLLVL.

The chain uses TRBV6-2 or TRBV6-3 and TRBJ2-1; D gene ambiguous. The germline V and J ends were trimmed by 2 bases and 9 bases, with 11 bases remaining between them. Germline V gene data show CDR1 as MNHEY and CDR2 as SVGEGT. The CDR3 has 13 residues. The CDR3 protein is CASSYVMTGEQFF. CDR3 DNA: TGTGCCAGCAGTTACGTAATGACCGGTGAGCAGTTCTTC.

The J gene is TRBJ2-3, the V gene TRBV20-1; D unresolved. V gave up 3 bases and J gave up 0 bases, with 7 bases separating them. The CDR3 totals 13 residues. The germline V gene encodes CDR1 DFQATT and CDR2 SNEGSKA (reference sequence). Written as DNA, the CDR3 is TGCAGTGCTAGGACCGAAAGCACAGATACGCAGTATTTT. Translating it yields CSARTESTDTQYF.

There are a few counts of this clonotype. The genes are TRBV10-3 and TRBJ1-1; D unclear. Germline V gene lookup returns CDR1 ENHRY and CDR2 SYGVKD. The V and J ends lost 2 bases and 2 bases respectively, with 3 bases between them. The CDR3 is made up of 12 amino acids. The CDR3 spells CAISEVNTEAFF. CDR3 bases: TGTGCCATCAGTGAGGTCAACACTGAAGCTTTCTTT.

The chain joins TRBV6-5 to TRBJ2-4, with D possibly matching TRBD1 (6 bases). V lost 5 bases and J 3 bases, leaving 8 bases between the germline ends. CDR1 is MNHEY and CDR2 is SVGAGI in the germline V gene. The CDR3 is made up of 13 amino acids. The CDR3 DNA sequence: TGTGCCAGCAGTCGGACAGTCAAAAACATTCAGTACTTC. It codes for CASSRTVKNIQYF.

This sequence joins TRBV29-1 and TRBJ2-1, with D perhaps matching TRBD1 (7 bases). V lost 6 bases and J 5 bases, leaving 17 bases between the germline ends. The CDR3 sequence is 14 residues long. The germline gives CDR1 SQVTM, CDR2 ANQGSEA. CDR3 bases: TGCAGCGTCAGGGGGGCCACAGGGGACAATGAGCAGTTCTTC. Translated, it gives CSVRGATGDNEQFF.